This TCR beta chain stems from a study of cytomegalovirus exposure and HLA in healthy donors. The V end was cut by 4 bases, the J end by 2 bases, with 8 bases between. The CDR3 has 13 amino acids. Per germline, CDR1 SGHAT and CDR2 FQNNGV. Amplification used 60 Vbeta primers and 13 Jbeta primers. The assay was immunoSEQ multiplex PCR, and TCRdb's table has in-frame clones only and misses some. This specimen shows around 130,000 clones; the ten leading clones hold roughly 2%. The chain couples TRBV11-2 to TRBJ2-5; D not certain. This clonotype was obtained from a woman aged 55-70 years in good health and CMV-seronegative. Input material: PBMCs. As DNA, the CDR3 is TGTGCCAGCAGCTCTAGAAGGCAAGAGACCCAGTACTTC. This sequence encodes CASSSRRQETQYF.